The clone carrying this T cell receptor (beta chain) was counted only a few times. Its antigen is undetermined. A second PCR, run for about 6 to 12 cycles, used a sample-barcoded 5' primer plus a J-beta primer mix. Template switching added a 12-random-nucleotide identifier to every cDNA molecule. One entry per CDR3 protein, called by TCRdb with MiXCR from the 5' RACE reads. The sample has 600,000 to 650,000 distinct CDR3 sequences; 58% are singletons. The sample belongs to a study of blood T cells in healthy people across ages. The V end was cut by 1 base, the J end by 6 bases, with 7 bases between. The CDR3 has 13 amino acids. Germline lookup yields CDR1 LGHNA and CDR2 YNFKEQ. Study findings and constraints: The lack of PBMC sorting stopped any conclusive naive versus antigen-experienced comparison.

V is TRBV4-2 and J is TRBJ2-1, with unresolved D. The TCR sequence derives from a man aged 60 to 69 in good health. The sequenced material came from blood. The CDR3 nucleotides are TGTGCCAGCAGCCAAGTACAGCCCAATGAGCAGTTCTTC. Translating gives CASSQVQPNEQFF.